This record covers a single T cell receptor beta chain. Its matching antigen is unknown. This sample is part of a study of OX40 agonist ivuxolimab in advanced cancers. Across the whole study: One patient with hepatocellular carcinoma and two with cutaneous melanoma, three in all, had partial responses. Whole-study results and caveats: Among the nonresponders, some also had low normalized T-cell clonal expansion. At 0.1 to 3.0 mg/kg and by week 6, CD4+ and CD8+ T cells in the blood had expanded clonally. There were, on average, more expanded clones in CD8+ T cells than in CD4+.

The protocol was immunoSEQ multiplex PCR, while the TCRdb copy is restricted to in-frame clones and leaves out a portion. The table includes more than 45,000 clones, less than 85% detected once. The CDR3 runs 15 residues. From germline, CDR1 is MNHEY and CDR2 SVGAGI. V shed 4 bases and J shed 6 bases, with 18 bases lying between them. This chain joins TRBV6-5 and TRBJ1-1; maybe TRBD1 (5 bases). Sequences were derived from CD4+ or CD8+ T cells sorted from blood, sampled in a trial of the OX40 agonist ivuxolimab. This clonotype was obtained from an adult with an advanced solid tumor such as melanoma, head and neck, liver or kidney cancer. The chain's CDR3 is CASSSRSGAASEAFF. The CDR3 nucleotides read TGTGCCAGCAGTTCCAGGTCCGGGGCCGCCTCTGAAGCTTTCTTT.